What follows describes a single T cell receptor (beta chain). The target of this receptor is not known. One base away there is no much larger clone; base qualities are not given. Each donor gave one peripheral blood draw, about 110 mL on average, collected into heparinised tubes. A BD FACSAria II was used to sort naive, central memory, regulatory and stem cell-like memory CD4+ T cells with a panel that included CD45RO, CCR7, CD25, CD127, CD95 and CD27. Every sorted population had a purity above 98%. PBMCs were separated immediately by Lymphoprep density gradient centrifugation and were stained directly, without being cultured. So that batch effects would be minimized, each experiment stained and sorted samples in pairs, pairing one healthy donor with one patient. Counted from cysteine to phenylalanine, this CDR3 has 16 amino acids. The CDR3 DNA has 48 bases and is translated from base 1. The V and J ends are trimmed by 0 bases and 0 bases, leaving 12 bases between them. The germline V gene yields SGHRS for CDR1 and YFSETQ for CDR2.

These data are taken from a study of beta chain features in type 1 diabetes (dated by TCRdb to between 2017 and 2018). About the full investigation: No differences in mean age, gender distribution, total cell number or subset yield were found between patients and healthy donors. A total of roughly 99,000,000 sorted cells were examined across all samples, and the number of cells per subset was strongly correlated with RNA yield. The study compared TCRB repertoires of sorted circulating CD4+ T cell subsets between recently diagnosed type 1 diabetes patients and matched healthy donors. Regulatory and stem cell-like memory subsets were obtained from only 8 patients and about 8 healthy donors, while naive and central memory subsets were obtained from all 28 donors.

Points the paper makes about the study in general: Because the HLA sub-analyses included only small numbers of individuals, any influence of HLA type on TCRB rearrangement was left unresolved. A moderate but significant shortening of TCRB CDR3 length was observed in type 1 diabetes patients in all four CD4+ subsets. Because cDNA was sequenced instead of genomic DNA, highly expressing activated cells could be over-represented, though the groups showed no difference in activation or CD3 levels. The naive, central memory and regulatory TCRB repertoires appeared to resemble one another more closely among patients than among healthy donors. At VDJ recombination sites, patients with type 1 diabetes made fewer insertions and deleted more nucleotides, a pattern implying thymic rearrangement abnormalities. PCR may preferentially amplify shorter templates, but because patient and control samples were amplified and corrected together, any resulting skew would affect both groups equally.

All of the isolated RNA was reverse transcribed with the High Capacity cDNA Reverse Transcription Kit, so expressed TCRB transcripts were sequenced. Deep immunoSEQ sequencing was performed on naive, central memory and regulatory T cell samples, with an average of roughly 3.6 million total reads per sample. After sorted cells were lysed in RLT buffer, RNA was extracted with DNase-treated RNeasy Micro or Mini kits, with the choice depending on cell number. Each cell subset was processed separately to prevent cross-contamination, with patient and healthy donor samples processed together. The immunoSEQ multiplex PCR was used to amplify TCRB sequences from cDNA, generating 87-bp fragments that spanned the CDR3 region. Amplicons were sequenced on the Illumina HiSeq platform. The authors processed their data as follows. PCR bias was corrected computationally using synthetic template baselines, and reads within Hamming distance 2 were collapsed, with unmergeable singletons discarded. Reads were aligned against IMGT so that V, D and J genes, CDR3 length and insertions or deletions at six rearrangement sites could be assigned. Within each subset, clonotype counts were normalized to the number of sorted cells before true diversity and Gini coefficients were calculated with the tcR R package. Repertoire sharing was quantified using the overlap coefficient calculated on TCRB nucleotide sequences. As a proxy for the pre-selection repertoire, out-of-frame TCRB sequences from naive cells were analyzed. The table was pulled from immuneACCESS by TCRdb, which kept in-frame rearrangements only. Such tables lose some clones; where checked, under half of the loss comes from unresolved V genes, and the rest has no known cause. V, J and clone size are those of that table, while D and trimming were read from the DNA. The sample yields 350,000 to 400,000 clones; approximately 15% were counted once. Of the sample, around 0.02% falls within the top ten clones.

The rearrangement joined TRBV5-1 to TRBJ1-2; TRBD1 might be the D gene, on 5 matching bases. This TCR derives from a woman between 18 and 29 years old in good health. Sequencing was performed on naive CD4+ T cells from blood. The cell subset or site label for this specimen denotes: true naive CD4+ T cells. Read as DNA, the sequence is TGCGCCAGCAGCTTGGCCGGGCAGGGCCCTAACTATGGCTACACCTTC. This codes for CASSLAGQGPNYGYTF. This CDR3, with the reference TRBV5-1 and TRBJ1-2 proteins standing in past its ends, gives the full variable domain KAGVTQTPRYLIKTRGQQVTLSCSPISGHRSVSWYQQTPGQGLQFLFEYFSETQRNKGNFPGRFSGRQFSNSRSEMNVSTLELGDSALYLCASSLAGQGPNYGYTFGSGTRLTVV.